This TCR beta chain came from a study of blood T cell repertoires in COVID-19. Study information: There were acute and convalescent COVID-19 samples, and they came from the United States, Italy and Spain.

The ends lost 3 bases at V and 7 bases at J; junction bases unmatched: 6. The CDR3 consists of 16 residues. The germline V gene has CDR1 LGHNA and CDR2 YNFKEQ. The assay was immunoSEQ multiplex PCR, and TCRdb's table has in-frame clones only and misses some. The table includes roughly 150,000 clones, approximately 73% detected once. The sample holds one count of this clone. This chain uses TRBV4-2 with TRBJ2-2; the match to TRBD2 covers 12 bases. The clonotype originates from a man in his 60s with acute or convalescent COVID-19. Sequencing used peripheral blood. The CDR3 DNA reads TGTGCCAGCAGCCAGACTAGCGGGAGTATAGTCGGGGAGCTGTTTTTT. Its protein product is CASSQTSGSIVGELFF.